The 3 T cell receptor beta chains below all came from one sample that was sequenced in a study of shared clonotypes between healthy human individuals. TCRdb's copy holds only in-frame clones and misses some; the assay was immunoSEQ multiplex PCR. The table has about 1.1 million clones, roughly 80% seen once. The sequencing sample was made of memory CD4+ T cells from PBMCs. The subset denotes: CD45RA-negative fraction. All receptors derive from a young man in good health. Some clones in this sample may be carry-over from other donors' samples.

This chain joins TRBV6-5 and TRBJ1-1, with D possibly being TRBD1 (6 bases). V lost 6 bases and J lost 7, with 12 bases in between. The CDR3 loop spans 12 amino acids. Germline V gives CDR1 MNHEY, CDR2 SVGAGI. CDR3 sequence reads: CASSRDRIEAFF. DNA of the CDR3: TGTGCCAGCAGCCGCGACAGGATTGAAGCTTTCTTT.

The CDR3 loop reads CAWSAQRGEQFF. The CDR3, as DNA: TGTGCCTGGAGTGCCCAGCGTGGGGAGCAGTTCTTC. The rearrangement uses TRBV30 and TRBJ2-1; D gene uncertain. This CDR3 region has 12 residues. Trimming pared 1 base from V and 10 bases from J, leaving 11 bases between. Germline lookup yields CDR1 GTSNPN and CDR2 SVGIG (reference sequence).

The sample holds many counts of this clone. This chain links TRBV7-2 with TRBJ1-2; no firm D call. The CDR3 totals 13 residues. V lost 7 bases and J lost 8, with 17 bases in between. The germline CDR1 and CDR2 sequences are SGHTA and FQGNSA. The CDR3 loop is CASTPVPQQGYTF. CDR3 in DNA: TGTGCCAGCACCCCGGTACCGCAGCAGGGCTACACCTTC.